Presented here are 7 T cell receptor beta chains from one specimen sequenced in a study of CD8+CD57+ T cells in acquired aplastic anemia. Genomic DNA, serving as template, underwent TCR beta VDJ and CDR3 profiling. TCRdb independently ran MiXCR on the reads; one entry per CDR3 protein. Of 200,000 to 300,000 distinct CDR3 sequences detected, about 80% appear once; the ten largest clones hold approximately 40%. Patients sequenced had flow cytometry evidence of CD8+CD57+ cell expansion. Sequences were obtained from sorted CD4+, CD8+, or CD8+CD57+ T cells (not recorded which) from PBMCs. The source is a human donor with aplastic anemia.

A few counts support this clonotype. It is unclear where the CDR3 begins or ends on the DNA, so no DNA is shown, and the CDR3 is as TCRdb lists it. The chain combines TRBV9 with TRBJ2-3. Germline assignment: CDR1 SGDLS and CDR2 YYNGEE. 15 amino acids form the CDR3, both terminal residues included. CDR3 residues: CASSVGADTQYFQYF.

This sequence joins TRBV19 and TRBJ2-7; 13 nucleotides match TRBD2. J lost 7 bases, V lost 10 bases, and 13 bases had no gene match. The CDR3 spans 15 residues. Germline lookup yields CDR1 LNHDA and CDR2 SQIVND (reference sequence). CDR3 sequence (DNA): TGTGCCATCAGTGGGACTAGCGGGGCCTACAATGAGCAGTACGTC. This gives the protein CAISGTSGAYNEQYV.

In the case of this clonotype: The junction shows a germline mismatch at one end, possibly a read error. J is TRBJ2-3 and V is TRBV7-2; D gene unclear. There are 14 residues in the CDR3. The germline V gene has CDR1 SGHTA and CDR2 FQGNSA. CDR3 loop: CASSFDRDAEALSF. CDR3 coding DNA: TGTGCCAGCAGCTTTGATCGAGACGCGGAAGCCCTTTCCTTT. The full variable domain, rest sourced from reference TRBV7-2 and TRBJ2-3, is GAGVSQSPSNKVTEKGKDVELRCDPISGHTALYWYRQSLGQGLEFLIYFQGNSAPDKSGLPSDRFSAERTGGSVSTLTIQRTQQEDSAVYLCASSFDRDAEALSFGPGTRLTVL.

The genes are TRBV7-2 and TRBJ2-7; D may be TRBD2 (6 bases). Trimming removed 3 bases from V and 2 bases from J, with 29 bases in between. The CDR3 contains 20 residues. The germline V gene has CDR1 SGHTA and CDR2 FQGNSA. The CDR3 sequence: CASSFHPAKIPLSGTYEQYV. CDR3 DNA sequence: TGTGCCAGCAGCTTTCATCCAGCCAAGATCCCCCTTAGCGGCACCTACGAGCAGTACGTC.

Concerning this clonotype: This is likely a read error, given that the CDR3 carries no conserved phenylalanine or tryptophan at its end. Because the CDR3's place on the DNA is in doubt, the DNA is left out and the CDR3 is given as listed by TCRdb. This rearrangement joins TRBV2 to TRBJ2-4; the table names TRBD1, a call not compared with the DNA. Per the germline V gene, CDR1 is SNHLY and CDR2 is FYNNEI. Both ends counted, the CDR3 spans 14 residues. Here the CDR3 reads CASSPGGMQVLLYV.

The chain joins TRBV5-5 to TRBJ2-5, with a weak D call TRBD2 (5 bases). There are 14 residues in the CDR3. Per the germline V gene, CDR1 is SGHKS and CDR2 is YYEKEE (reference sequence). V was clipped by 3 bases and J by 3 bases, with 12 bases between them. Written as DNA, the CDR3 is TGTGCCAGCAGCTGGGAGAGGGTCGAAGAGACCCAGTACTTC. Its protein product is CASSWERVEETQYF.

With respect to this clonotype: The CDR3 ends on some other residue instead of the conserved phenylalanine or tryptophan, so this is likely a read error. No DNA is shown, since the ends of the CDR3 on it are uncertain; the CDR3 is the one TCRdb lists. The V gene is TRBV7-8, the J gene TRBJ1-2. The CDR3 is 12 residues long, counting both termini. The germline V gene has CDR1 SGHVS and CDR2 FQNEAQ. The CDR3 protein is CASSPAGWRYTL.